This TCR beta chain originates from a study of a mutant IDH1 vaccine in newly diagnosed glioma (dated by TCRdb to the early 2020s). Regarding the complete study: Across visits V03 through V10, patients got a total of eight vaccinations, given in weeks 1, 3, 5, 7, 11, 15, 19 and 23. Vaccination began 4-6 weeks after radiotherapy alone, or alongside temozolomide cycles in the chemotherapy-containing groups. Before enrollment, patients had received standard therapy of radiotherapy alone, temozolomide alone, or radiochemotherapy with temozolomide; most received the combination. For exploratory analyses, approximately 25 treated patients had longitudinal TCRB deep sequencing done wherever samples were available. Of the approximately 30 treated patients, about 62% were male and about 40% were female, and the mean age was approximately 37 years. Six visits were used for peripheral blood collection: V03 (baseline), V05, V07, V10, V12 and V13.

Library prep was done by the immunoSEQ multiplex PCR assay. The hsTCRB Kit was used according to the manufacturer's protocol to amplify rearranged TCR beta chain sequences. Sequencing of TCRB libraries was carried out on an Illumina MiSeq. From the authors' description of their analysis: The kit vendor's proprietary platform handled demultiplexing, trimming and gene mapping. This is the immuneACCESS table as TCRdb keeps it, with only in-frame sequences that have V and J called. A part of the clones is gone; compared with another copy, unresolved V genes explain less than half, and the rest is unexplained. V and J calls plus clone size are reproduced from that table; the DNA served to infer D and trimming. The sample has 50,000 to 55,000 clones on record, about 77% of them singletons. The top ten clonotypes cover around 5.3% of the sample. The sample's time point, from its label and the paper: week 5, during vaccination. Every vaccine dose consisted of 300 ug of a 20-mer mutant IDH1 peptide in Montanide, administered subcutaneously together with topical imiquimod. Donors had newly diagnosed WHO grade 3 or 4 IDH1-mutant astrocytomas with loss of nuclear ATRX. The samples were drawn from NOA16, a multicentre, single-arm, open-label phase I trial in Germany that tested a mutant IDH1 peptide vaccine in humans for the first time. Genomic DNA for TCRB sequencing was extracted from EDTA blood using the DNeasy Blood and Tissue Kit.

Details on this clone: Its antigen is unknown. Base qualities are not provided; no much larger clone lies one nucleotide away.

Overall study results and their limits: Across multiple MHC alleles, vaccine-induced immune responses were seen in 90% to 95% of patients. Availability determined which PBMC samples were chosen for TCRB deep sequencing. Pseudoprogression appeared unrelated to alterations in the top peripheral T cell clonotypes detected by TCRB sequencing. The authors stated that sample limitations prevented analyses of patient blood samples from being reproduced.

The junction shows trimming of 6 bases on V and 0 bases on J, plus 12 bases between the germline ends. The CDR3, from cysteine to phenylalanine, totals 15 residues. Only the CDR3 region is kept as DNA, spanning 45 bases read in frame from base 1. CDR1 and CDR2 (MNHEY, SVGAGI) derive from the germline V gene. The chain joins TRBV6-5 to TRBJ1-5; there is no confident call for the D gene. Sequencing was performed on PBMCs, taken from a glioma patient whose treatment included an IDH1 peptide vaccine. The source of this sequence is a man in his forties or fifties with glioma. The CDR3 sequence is CASSPRAISNQPQHF. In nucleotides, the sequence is TGTGCCAGCAGCCCAAGGGCCATTAGCAATCAGCCCCAGCATTTT.